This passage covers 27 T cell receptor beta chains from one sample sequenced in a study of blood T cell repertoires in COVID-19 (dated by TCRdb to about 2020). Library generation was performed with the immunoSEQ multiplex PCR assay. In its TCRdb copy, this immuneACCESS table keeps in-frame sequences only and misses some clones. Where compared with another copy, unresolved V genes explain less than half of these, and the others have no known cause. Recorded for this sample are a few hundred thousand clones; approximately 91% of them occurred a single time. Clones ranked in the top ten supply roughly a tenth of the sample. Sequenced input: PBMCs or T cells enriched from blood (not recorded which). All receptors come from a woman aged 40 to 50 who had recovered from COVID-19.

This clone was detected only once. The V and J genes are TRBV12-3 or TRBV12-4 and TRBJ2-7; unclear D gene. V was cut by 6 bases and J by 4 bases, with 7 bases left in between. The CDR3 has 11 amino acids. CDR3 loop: CASSVLYEQYF. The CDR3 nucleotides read TGTGCCAGCAGCGTCCTTTACGAGCAGTACTTC.

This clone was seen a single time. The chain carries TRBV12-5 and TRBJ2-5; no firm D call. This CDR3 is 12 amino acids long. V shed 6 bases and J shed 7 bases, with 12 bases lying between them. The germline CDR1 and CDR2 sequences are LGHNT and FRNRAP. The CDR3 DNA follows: TGTGCTAGTGGCTATGATGGTCGGACCCAGTACTTC. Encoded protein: CASGYDGRTQYF.

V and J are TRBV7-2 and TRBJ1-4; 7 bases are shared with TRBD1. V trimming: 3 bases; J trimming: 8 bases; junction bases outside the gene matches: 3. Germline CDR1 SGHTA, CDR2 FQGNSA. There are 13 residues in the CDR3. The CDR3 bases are TGTGCCAGCAGCTTTTTGGACAGGGAAAAACTGTTTTTT. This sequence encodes CASSFLDREKLFF.

This CDR3 reads CASINLAGQDNEQFF. As DNA, the CDR3 is TGTGCCAGCATTAACCTAGCGGGACAAGACAATGAGCAGTTCTTC. This chain uses TRBV2 with TRBJ2-1; 9 bases align to TRBD2. This CDR3 has 15 amino acids. The V and J ends lost 7 bases and 5 bases, in that order; junction bases with no gene match: 9. Germline-derived CDR1 and CDR2 are SNHLY and FYNNEI.

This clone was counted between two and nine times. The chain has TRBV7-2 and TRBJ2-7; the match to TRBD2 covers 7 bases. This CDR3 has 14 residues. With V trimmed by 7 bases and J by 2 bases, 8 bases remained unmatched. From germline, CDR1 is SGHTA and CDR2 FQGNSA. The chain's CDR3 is CASTLSAGAYEQYF. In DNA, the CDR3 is TGTGCCAGCACCCTCTCGGCGGGGGCCTACGAGCAGTACTTC.

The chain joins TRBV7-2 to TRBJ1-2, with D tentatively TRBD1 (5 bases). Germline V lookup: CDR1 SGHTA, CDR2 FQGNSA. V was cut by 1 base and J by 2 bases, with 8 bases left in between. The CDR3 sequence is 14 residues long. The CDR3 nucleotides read TGTGCCAGCAGCTTAGATTACAGGAACTATGGCTACACCTTC. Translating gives CASSLDYRNYGYTF.

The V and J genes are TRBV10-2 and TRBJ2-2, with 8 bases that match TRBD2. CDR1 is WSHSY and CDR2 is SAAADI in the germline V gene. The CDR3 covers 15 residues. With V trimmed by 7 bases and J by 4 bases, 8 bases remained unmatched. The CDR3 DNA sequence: TGCGCCAGCACCTTAGCGGGGATGGCCACCGGGGAGCTGTTTTTT. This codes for CASTLAGMATGELFF.

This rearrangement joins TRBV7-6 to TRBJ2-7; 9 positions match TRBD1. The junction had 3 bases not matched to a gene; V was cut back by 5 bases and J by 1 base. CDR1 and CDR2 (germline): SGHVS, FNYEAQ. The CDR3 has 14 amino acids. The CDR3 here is CASSRQGESYEQYF. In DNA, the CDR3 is TGTGCCAGCAGCCGACAGGGGGAATCCTACGAGCAGTACTTC.

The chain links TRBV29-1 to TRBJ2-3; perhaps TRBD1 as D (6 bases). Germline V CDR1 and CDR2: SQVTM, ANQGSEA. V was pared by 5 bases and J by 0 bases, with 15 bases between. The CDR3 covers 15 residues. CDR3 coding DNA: TGCAGCGTTATACGGACAGTTGTTAGCACAGATACGCAGTATTTT. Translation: CSVIRTVVSTDTQYF.

The CDR3, as DNA: TGTGCCAGCAGCGTAGAAATGAGCTCCTACAATGAGCAGTTCTTC. It is translated as CASSVEMSSYNEQFF. This chain uses TRBV9 with TRBJ2-1; D unclear. CDR3 length equals 15 residues. Looked up from germline, CDR1 is SGDLS and CDR2 is YYNGEE. Deletions cut 0 bases from V and 0 bases from J, with 7 bases between. Supplemented by reference TRBV9 and TRBJ2-1, the full variable domain reads DSGVTQTPKHLITATGQRVTLRCSPRSGDLSVYWYQQSLDQGLQFLIQYYNGEERAKGNILERFSAQQFPDLHSELNLSSLELGDSALYFCASSVEMSSYNEQFFGPGTRLTVL.

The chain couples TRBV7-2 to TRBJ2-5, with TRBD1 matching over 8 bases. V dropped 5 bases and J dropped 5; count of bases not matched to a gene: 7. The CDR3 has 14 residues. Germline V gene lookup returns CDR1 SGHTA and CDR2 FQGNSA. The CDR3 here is CASSTRTGKETQYF. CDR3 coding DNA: TGTGCCAGCAGCACCAGGACAGGGAAGGAGACCCAGTACTTC.

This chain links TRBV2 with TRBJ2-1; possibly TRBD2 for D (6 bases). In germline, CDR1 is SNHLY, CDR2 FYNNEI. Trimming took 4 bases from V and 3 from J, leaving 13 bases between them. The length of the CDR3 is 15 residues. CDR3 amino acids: CASSAGRTDYNEQFF. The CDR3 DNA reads TGTGCCAGCAGTGCGGGGAGGACGGACTACAATGAGCAGTTCTTC. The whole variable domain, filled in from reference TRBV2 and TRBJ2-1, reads EPEVTQTPSHQVTQMGQEVILRCVPISNHLYFYWYRQILGQKVEFLVSFYNNEISEKSEIFDDQFSVERPDGSNFTLKIRSTKLEDSAMYFCASSAGRTDYNEQFFGPGTRLTVL.

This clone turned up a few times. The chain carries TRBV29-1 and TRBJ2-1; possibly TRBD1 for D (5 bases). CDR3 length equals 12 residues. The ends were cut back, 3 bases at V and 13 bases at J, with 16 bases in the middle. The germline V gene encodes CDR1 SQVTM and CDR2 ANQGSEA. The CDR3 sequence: CSVDAERGPQFF. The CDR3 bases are TGCAGCGTTGACGCAGAAAGGGGCCCCCAGTTCTTC.

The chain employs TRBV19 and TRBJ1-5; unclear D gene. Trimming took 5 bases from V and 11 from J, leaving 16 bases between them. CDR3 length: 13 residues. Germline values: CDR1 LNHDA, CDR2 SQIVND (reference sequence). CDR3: CASSGAPGWAQHF. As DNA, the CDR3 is TGTGCCAGTAGTGGAGCGCCTGGGTGGGCCCAGCATTTT.

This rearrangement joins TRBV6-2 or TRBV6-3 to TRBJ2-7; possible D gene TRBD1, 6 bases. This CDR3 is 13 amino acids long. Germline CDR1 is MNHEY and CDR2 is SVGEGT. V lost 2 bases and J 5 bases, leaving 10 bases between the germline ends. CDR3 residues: CASSYGQGNEQYF. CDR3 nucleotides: TGTGCCAGCAGTTACGGGCAGGGGAACGAGCAGTACTTC.

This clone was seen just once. CDR3 sequence reads: CASSFSDRRWHEQFF. The CDR3 bases are TGTGCCAGCAGCTTTTCGGACAGGCGGTGGCATGAGCAGTTCTTC. The rearrangement uses TRBV7-2 and TRBJ2-1; the match to TRBD1 covers 7 bases. CDR3 size: 15 residues. V shed 3 bases and J 8 bases; nucleotides not matched to a gene: 10. Germline values: CDR1 SGHTA, CDR2 FQGNSA.

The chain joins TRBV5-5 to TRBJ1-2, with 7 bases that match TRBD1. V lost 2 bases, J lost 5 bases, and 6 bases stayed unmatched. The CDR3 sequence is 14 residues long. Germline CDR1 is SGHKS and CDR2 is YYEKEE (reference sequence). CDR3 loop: CASSFPGGPYGYTF. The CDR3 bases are TGTGCCAGCAGCTTTCCAGGGGGTCCGTATGGCTACACCTTC.

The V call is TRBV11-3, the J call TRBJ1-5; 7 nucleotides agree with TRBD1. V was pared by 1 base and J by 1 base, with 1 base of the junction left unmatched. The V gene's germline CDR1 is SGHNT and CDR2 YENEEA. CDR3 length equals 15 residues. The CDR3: CASSLGGGSNQPQHF. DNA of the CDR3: TGTGCCAGCAGCTTAGGAGGGGGCAGCAATCAGCCCCAGCATTTT.

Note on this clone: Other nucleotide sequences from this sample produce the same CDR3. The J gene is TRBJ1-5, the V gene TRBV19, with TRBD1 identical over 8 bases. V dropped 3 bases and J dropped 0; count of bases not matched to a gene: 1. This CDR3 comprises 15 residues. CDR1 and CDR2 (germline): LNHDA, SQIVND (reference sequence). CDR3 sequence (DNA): TGTGCCAGTAGTATCGACAGGGGTAGCAATCAGCCCCAGCATTTT. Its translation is CASSIDRGSNQPQHF.

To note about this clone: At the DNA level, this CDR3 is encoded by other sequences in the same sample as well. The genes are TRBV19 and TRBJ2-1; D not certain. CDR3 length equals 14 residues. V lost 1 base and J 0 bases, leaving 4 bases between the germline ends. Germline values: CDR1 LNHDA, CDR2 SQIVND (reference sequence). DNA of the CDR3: TGTGCCAGTAGTATAGCGAGCTCCTACAATGAGCAGTTCTTC. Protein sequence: CASSIASSYNEQFF.

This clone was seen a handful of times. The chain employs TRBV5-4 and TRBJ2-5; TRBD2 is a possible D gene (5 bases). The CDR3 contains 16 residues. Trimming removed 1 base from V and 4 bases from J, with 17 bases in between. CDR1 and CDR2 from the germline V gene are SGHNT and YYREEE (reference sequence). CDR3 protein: CASSLSAGRYGETQYF. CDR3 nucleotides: TGTGCCAGCAGCTTGTCTGCGGGCCGATACGGAGAGACCCAGTACTTC.

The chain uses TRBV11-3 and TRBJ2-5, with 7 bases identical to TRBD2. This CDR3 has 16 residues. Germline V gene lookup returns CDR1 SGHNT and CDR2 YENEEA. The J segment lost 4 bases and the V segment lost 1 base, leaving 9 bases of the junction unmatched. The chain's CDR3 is CASSLGGGPQGETQYF. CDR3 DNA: TGTGCCAGCAGCTTAGGGGGAGGGCCCCAGGGAGAGACCCAGTACTTC. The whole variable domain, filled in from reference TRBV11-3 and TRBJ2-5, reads EAGVVQSPRYKIIEKKQPVAFWCNPISGHNTLYWYLQNLGQGPELLIRYENEEAVDDSQLPKDRFSAERLKGVDSTLKIQPAELGDSAVYLCASSLGGGPQGETQYFGPGTRLLVL.

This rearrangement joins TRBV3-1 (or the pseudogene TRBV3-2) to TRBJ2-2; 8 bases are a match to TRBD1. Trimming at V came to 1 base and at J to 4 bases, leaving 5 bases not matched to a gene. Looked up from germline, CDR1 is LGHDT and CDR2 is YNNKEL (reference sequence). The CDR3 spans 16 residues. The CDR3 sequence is CASSQARGRGTGELFF. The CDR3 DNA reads TGTGCCAGCAGCCAAGCCAGGGGGCGAGGCACCGGGGAGCTGTTTTTT.

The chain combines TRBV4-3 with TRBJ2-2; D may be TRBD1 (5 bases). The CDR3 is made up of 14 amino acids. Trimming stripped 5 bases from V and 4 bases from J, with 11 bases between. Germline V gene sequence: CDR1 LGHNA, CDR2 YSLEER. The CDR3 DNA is TGCGCCAGCAGCGTAGGGGTGATCACCGGGGAGCTGTTTTTT. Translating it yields CASSVGVITGELFF.

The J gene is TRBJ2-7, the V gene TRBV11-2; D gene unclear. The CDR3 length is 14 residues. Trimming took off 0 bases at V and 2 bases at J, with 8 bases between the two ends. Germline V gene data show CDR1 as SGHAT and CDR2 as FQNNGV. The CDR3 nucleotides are TGTGCCAGCAGCTTAGAGGTGACAACCTACGAGCAGTACTTC. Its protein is CASSLEVTTYEQYF.

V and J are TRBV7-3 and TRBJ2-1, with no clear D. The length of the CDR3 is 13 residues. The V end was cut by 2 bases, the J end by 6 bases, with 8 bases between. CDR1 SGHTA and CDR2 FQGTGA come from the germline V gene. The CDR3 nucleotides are TGTGCCAGCAGCTTAGAGGCCCTCAATGAGCAGTTCTTC. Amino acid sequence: CASSLEALNEQFF.

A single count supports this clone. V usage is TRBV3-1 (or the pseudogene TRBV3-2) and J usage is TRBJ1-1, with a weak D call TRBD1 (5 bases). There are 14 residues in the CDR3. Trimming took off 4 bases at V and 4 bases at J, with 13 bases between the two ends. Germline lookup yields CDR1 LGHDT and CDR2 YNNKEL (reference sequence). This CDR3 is CASSLSDSGTEAFF. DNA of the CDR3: TGTGCCAGCAGCCTCAGCGACAGTGGCACTGAAGCTTTCTTT.